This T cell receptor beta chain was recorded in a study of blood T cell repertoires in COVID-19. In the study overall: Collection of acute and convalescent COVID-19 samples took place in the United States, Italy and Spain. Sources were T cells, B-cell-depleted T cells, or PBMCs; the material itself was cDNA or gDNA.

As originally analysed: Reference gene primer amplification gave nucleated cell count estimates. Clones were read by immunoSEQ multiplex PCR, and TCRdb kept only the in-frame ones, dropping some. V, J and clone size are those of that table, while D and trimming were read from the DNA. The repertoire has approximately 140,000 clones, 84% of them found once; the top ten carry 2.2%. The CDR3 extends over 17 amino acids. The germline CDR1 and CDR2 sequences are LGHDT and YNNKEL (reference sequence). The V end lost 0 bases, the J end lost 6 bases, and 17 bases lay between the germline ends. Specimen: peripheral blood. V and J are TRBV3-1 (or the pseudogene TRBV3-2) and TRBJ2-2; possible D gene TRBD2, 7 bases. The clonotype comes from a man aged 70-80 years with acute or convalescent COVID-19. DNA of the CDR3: TGTGCCAGCAGCCAAGATCGCGGGTCGGGGGGCGCCGGGGAGCTGTTTTTT. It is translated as CASSQDRGSGGAGELFF.